This T cell receptor beta chain was documented in a study of blood T cells in healthy people across ages. From germline, CDR1 is SGHTA and CDR2 FQGTGA. This CDR3 is 13 amino acids long. Trimming left V 2 bases short and J 3 bases short, with 7 bases between. Next came a second PCR, run for about 6 to 11 cycles, which used a sample-barcoded 5' primer along with a J-beta primer mix. Every molecule of cDNA carried a tag from a template-switch adaptor with 12 random nucleotides. From each sample, at least 2.5 million paired-end reads containing CDR3 were obtained. TCRdb reanalysed the 5' RACE reads using MiXCR and keeps one entry per CDR3 protein. Of around 1,000,000 distinct CDR3 sequences in the sample, roughly two fifths were seen once. The donors, all healthy, were Caucasians living in Russia, aged roughly 6 to 100. The authors isolated at least 6 million PBMCs per sample. This clonotype was counted a few times.

The gene calls are TRBV7-3 and TRBJ2-5; D uncertain. The clonotype originates from a man younger than 35 in good health. The sequenced sample consisted of blood. In DNA form, the CDR3 reads TGTGCCAGCAGCTTACAGAGAGAAGAGACCCAGTACTTC. Its protein is CASSLQREETQYF.